This is a list of T cell receptor beta chains from one sample in a study of early stage breast cancer tumors. The method was immunoSEQ multiplex PCR; TCRdb's version includes in-frame clones alone and lacks a portion of them. The sample has some 48,000 clones; around 83% are singletons. The sample was blood. Source of these receptors: a person aged 45 to 59 with breast cancer. The CDR3 runs from the conserved cysteine through the conserved F or W. D genes are given only for firm matches. The size field is filled for only some rows; it gives once, few, many or a size class.

CDR3 protein	CDR3 DNA	clone size	V gene	J gene	D gene
CASSFGGGGYYEQYF	TGTGCCAGCAGCTTTGGAGGAGGGGGCTACTACGAGCAGTACTTC	NA	TRBV7-2	TRBJ2-7	NA
CASSDGQGISTQYF	TGCGCCAGCAGCGACGGACAGGGAATTTCGACCCAGTACTTC	NA	TRBV5-1	TRBJ2-5	TRBD1
CASSDPLAAGDEQFF	TGTGCCAGCAGTGATCCGCTAGCGGCAGGGGATGAGCAGTTCTTC	NA	TRBV2	TRBJ2-1	NA
CASSPGTSIGEQFF	TGTGCCAGCAGCCCCGGGACTAGCATCGGTGAGCAGTTCTTC	NA	TRBV6-5	TRBJ2-1	TRBD2
CASSLGTGWNQPQHF	TGTGCCAGCAGCTTAGGGACAGGGTGGAATCAGCCCCAGCATTTT	NA	TRBV7-8	TRBJ1-5	TRBD1
CASSAGFFAKNIQYF	TGTGCCAGCAGTGCAGGGTTCTTCGCCAAAAACATTCAGTACTTC	NA	TRBV28	TRBJ2-4	NA
CASSIGGTGKQPQHF	TGTGCCAGTAGTATTGGGGGGACAGGGAAGCAGCCCCAGCATTTT	few	TRBV19	TRBJ1-5	TRBD1
CASSLAVSGTGELFF	TGTGCCAGCAGCTTAGCGGTCTCGGGAACCGGGGAGCTGTTTTTT	NA	TRBV7-8	TRBJ2-2	NA
CATWMGAVKNEQFF	TGTGCCACCTGGATGGGGGCGGTTAAGAATGAGCAGTTCTTC	NA	TRBV28	TRBJ2-1	NA
CASSRQGFSTDTQYF	TGTGCCAGCAGCCGACAGGGTTTCAGCACAGATACGCAGTATTTT	NA	TRBV5-8	TRBJ2-3	TRBD1
CASSWGQPRDSNQPQHF	TGCGCCAGCAGCTGGGGACAGCCGAGGGATAGCAATCAGCCCCAGCATTTT	NA	TRBV5-1	TRBJ1-5	TRBD1
CASSLWQGIGNEQFF	TGTGCCAGCAGCTTATGGCAGGGAATCGGCAATGAGCAGTTCTTC	once	TRBV7-2	TRBJ2-1	NA
CASAGGGGYEQYF	TGTGCCAGCGCAGGGGGAGGGGGCTACGAGCAGTACTTC	NA	TRBV6-5	TRBJ2-7	NA
CASSYLAQTDYGYTF	TGTGCCAGCAGTTACTTGGCCCAAACGGACTATGGCTACACCTTC	NA	TRBV6-5	TRBJ1-2	NA
CASSLLPENPLWEQYF	TGTGCCAGCAGCTTACTCCCCGAGAACCCGCTCTGGGAGCAGTACTTC	NA	TRBV7-2	TRBJ2-7	NA
CASTGWTGRRSNEQFF	TGTGCCAGCACAGGGTGGACGGGCAGGCGTTCCAATGAGCAGTTCTTC	NA	TRBV27	TRBJ2-1	NA
CASSLSFDRASGANVLTF	TGTGCCAGCAGCTTATCGTTCGACAGGGCCTCTGGGGCCAACGTCCTGACTTTC	NA	TRBV11-1	TRBJ2-6	TRBD1
CASSLGPGGTDTQYF	TGTGCCAGCAGCTTAGGGCCTGGGGGCACAGATACGCAGTATTTT	NA	TRBV11-2	TRBJ2-3	NA
CASSSLQGAPSQPQHF	TGTGCCAGTAGTTCGCTACAGGGGGCGCCCAGTCAGCCCCAGCATTTT	NA	TRBV19	TRBJ1-5	TRBD1
CASLGTWSYEQYF	TGTGCCAGCTTGGGGACCTGGAGCTACGAGCAGTACTTC	NA	TRBV2	TRBJ2-7	NA
CASSYDGVSYEQYF	TGTGCCAGCAGTTACGACGGGGTGAGTTACGAGCAGTACTTC	NA	TRBV6-5	TRBJ2-7	NA
CASSLVGQFQETQYF	TGTGCCAGCAGCTTAGTGGGACAGTTCCAAGAGACCCAGTACTTC	NA	TRBV7-9	TRBJ2-5	TRBD1
CASSLAQESPQHF	TGTGCCAGCAGCTTAGCTCAGGAATCGCCCCAGCATTTT	NA	TRBV7-2	TRBJ1-5	NA
CASSERDTGELFF	TGCGCCAGCAGCGAACGGGACACCGGGGAGCTGTTTTTT	NA	TRBV5-1	TRBJ2-2	NA
CASSYLTGSHEQYF	TGCGCCAGCAGCTATTTGACAGGGAGCCACGAGCAGTACTTC	NA	TRBV5-1	TRBJ2-7	TRBD1